The rows below give T cell receptor beta chains drawn from one sample of a study of PD-1 blockade in classical Hodgkin lymphoma. Measured with immunoSEQ multiplex PCR; TCRdb has only the in-frame clones, and not every one. This sample carries under 30,000 clones, roughly two thirds of them seen once, and the ten largest clones take about 15%. The sample consisted of peripheral blood mononuclear cells (PBMCs), taken at baseline. The source is a human donor with classical Hodgkin lymphoma. Each CDR3 is given with its conserved first and last residue. D genes are given only for firm matches. Rows give clone size only sometimes, using once, few, many, or a class for an expanded clone.

j_gene	v_gene	abundance	d_gene	CDR3aa	CDR3nt
TRBJ1-2	TRBV5-4	once	.	CASSLGAGASNYGYTF	TGTGCCAGCAGCTTGGGGGCCGGGGCCAGTAACTATGGCTACACCTTC
TRBJ1-5	TRBV7-9	.	.	CASSLSGSSNQPQHF	TGTGCCAGCAGCTTATCGGGGTCTAGCAATCAGCCCCAGCATTTT
TRBJ2-7	TRBV7-8	few	.	CASSFRDIPTYEQYF	TGTGCCAGCAGCTTCCGGGACATCCCAACCTACGAGCAGTACTTC
TRBJ2-3	TRBV19	.	.	CASSMWEADTQYF	TGTGCCAGTAGTATGTGGGAAGCAGATACGCAGTATTTT
TRBJ1-6	TRBV4-3	.	TRBD1	CASSQASALQGFVWNSPLHF	TGCGCCAGCAGCCAAGCTTCCGCCCTACAGGGGTTTGTCTGGAATTCACCCCTCCACTTT
TRBJ1-2	TRBV6-5	.	.	CASSYVGQWDYGYTF	TGTGCCAGCAGTTACGTCGGACAGTGGGACTATGGCTACACCTTC
TRBJ1-1	TRBV5-1	once	TRBD1	CASSLDTGGTEAFF	TGCGCCAGCAGCTTGGATACAGGGGGCACTGAAGCTTTCTTT
TRBJ2-1	TRBV5-4	.	TRBD1	CASSSPGTGYNEQFF	TGTGCCAGCAGCAGTCCCGGGACAGGTTACAATGAGCAGTTCTTC
TRBJ1-1	TRBV7-9	once	.	CASSQLGGRPEAFF	TGTGCCAGCAGCCAACTTGGGGGTCGCCCTGAAGCTTTCTTT
TRBJ2-1	TRBV9	.	.	CASSVEVGAALNEQFF	TGTGCCAGCAGCGTAGAGGTGGGAGCGGCCCTTAATGAGCAGTTCTTC
TRBJ1-1	TRBV19	few	.	CASTLLGGKAFF	TGTGCCAGTACCCTACTTGGGGGGAAAGCTTTCTTT
TRBJ2-1	TRBV5-1	.	.	CASSLVLTGLYDNEQFF	TGCGCCAGCAGCTTGGTACTGACAGGATTGTACGACAATGAGCAGTTCTTC
TRBJ2-7	TRBV6-1	.	TRBD2	CASRRVAGVYEQYF	TGTGCCAGCAGACGTGTAGCGGGAGTCTACGAGCAGTACTTC
TRBJ1-1	TRBV9	once	.	CASSVIGANTEAFF	TGTGCCAGCAGCGTAATAGGGGCCAACACTGAAGCTTTCTTT
TRBJ1-5	TRBV6-5	.	TRBD1	CASRLTQGESQPQHF	TGTGCCAGCAGGCTAACACAGGGGGAAAGCCAGCCCCAGCATTTT
TRBJ2-1	TRBV21-1	.	.	CASSKRLAGETEQFF	TGTGCCAGCAGCAAACGGCTAGCGGGAGAAACTGAGCAGTTCTTC
TRBJ2-3	TRBV5-1	.	TRBD2	CASIAGRGGGLTDTQYF	TGCGCCAGCATCGCCGGGAGGGGCGGGGGCCTCACAGATACGCAGTATTTT